The next 22 T cell receptor beta chains were all read from a single sample in a study of cytomegalovirus exposure and HLA in healthy donors. The PCR used 60 Vbeta and 13 Jbeta primers. Sequencing used immunoSEQ multiplex PCR; TCRdb keeps in-frame clones, though not all of them. The sample contains 100,000 to 150,000 clones, 72% of which appear only once. The sample comprised PBMCs. These receptors were taken from a man younger than 45 in good health and CMV-seronegative.

The genes are TRBV6-4 and TRBJ2-3; D unclear. Germline values: CDR1 MRHNA, CDR2 SNTAGT. V gave up 5 bases and J gave up 2 bases, with 8 bases separating them. This CDR3 comprises 13 residues. DNA for the CDR3: TGTGCCAGCAGTACCCACAACACAGATACGCAGTATTTT. Translating gives CASSTHNTDTQYF.

About this clone itself: Mismatch with germline at one junction end may stem from a read error. This sequence joins TRBV7-9 and TRBJ1-4; the D is unclear. From germline, CDR1 is SEHNR and CDR2 FQNEAQ (reference sequence). The CDR3 is made up of 16 amino acids. In nucleotides, the CDR3 is TGTTCCAGCAGCTTAGATGTTAGCACGAGCGGCGAAAAACTGTTTTTT. Its protein product is CSSSLDVSTSGEKLFF.

This clone was counted between two and nine times. The CDR3 sequence is CASSPTDSNTEAFF. The CDR3 nucleotides are TGTGCCAGCTCACCTACGGACAGCAACACTGAAGCTTTCTTT. The chain links TRBV18 to TRBJ1-1; maybe TRBD1 (6 bases). V was cut by 3 bases and J by 2 bases, with 10 bases left in between. This CDR3 is built from 14 residues. Germline values: CDR1 KGHSH, CDR2 LQKENI. The full variable domain, rest sourced from reference TRBV18 and TRBJ1-1, is NAGVMQNPRHLVRRRGQEARLRCSPMKGHSHVYWYRQLPEEGLKFMVYLQKENIIDESGMPKERFSAEFPKEGPSILRIQQVVRGDSAAYFCASSPTDSNTEAFFGQGTRLTVV.

The V call is TRBV19, the J call TRBJ2-1, with TRBD2 identical over 8 bases. Germline V gene data show CDR1 as LNHDA and CDR2 as SQIVND (reference sequence). With 3 bases clipped from V and 7 bases from J, the junction kept 8 bases outside the gene matches. The CDR3 runs 15 residues. CDR3 in amino acids: CASSILAGGWNEQFF. The CDR3 DNA reads TGTGCCAGTAGTATCTTGGCGGGGGGCTGGAATGAGCAGTTCTTC.

V usage is TRBV7-6 and J usage is TRBJ2-2, with a tentative D call TRBD1 (5 bases). Germline lookup yields CDR1 SGHVS and CDR2 FNYEAQ. The CDR3 has 13 amino acids. Trimming took off 0 bases at V and 6 bases at J, with 5 bases between the two ends. The CDR3 sequence: CASSLAGPGELFF. As DNA, the CDR3 is TGTGCCAGCAGCTTAGCGGGGCCCGGGGAGCTGTTTTTT.

The count of this clone is one. The chain joins TRBV6-1 to TRBJ2-7; no firm D call. The CDR3 loop spans 14 amino acids. Trimming took 3 bases from V and 2 from J, leaving 11 bases between them. Germline V gene lookup returns CDR1 MNHNS and CDR2 SASEGT. CDR3 amino acids: CASSDQVYPYEQYF. The CDR3 region has the DNA TGTGCCAGCAGTGACCAGGTCTATCCCTACGAGCAGTACTTC.

With respect to this clone: One end of the junction varies from germline; a read error may be responsible. J is TRBJ2-1 and V is TRBV7-9, with 7 bases fitting TRBD2. This CDR3 region has 19 residues. CDR1 and CDR2 from the germline V gene are SEHNR and FQNEAQ (reference sequence). The CDR3 sequence is CSSSPRLSGALGSYNEQFF. The CDR3 DNA reads as TGTTCCAGCAGCCCACGACTAAGCGGGGCCCTCGGCTCCTACAATGAGCAGTTCTTC.

The chain has TRBV4-3 and TRBJ1-2; tentatively, D is TRBD1 (5 bases). The V and J ends lost 0 bases and 3 bases respectively, with 11 bases between them. There are 15 residues in the CDR3. Germline V gene data show CDR1 as LGHNA and CDR2 as YSLEER. CDR3 nucleotides: TGCGCCAGCAGCCAAGATTCAGGGTGGGACTATGGCTACACCTTC. It specifies CASSQDSGWDYGYTF.

Comment on this clone: This sample also contains other DNA sequences that code for the same CDR3. The chain couples TRBV10-3 to TRBJ2-7, with a tentative D call TRBD2 (6 bases). Trimming left V 10 bases short and J 2 bases short, with 15 bases between. In germline, CDR1 is ENHRY, CDR2 SYGVKD. The CDR3 loop spans 13 amino acids. The CDR3 sequence is CATHGGDTYEQYF. CDR3 DNA sequence: TGTGCCACTCACGGCGGGGATACCTACGAGCAGTACTTC.

The rearrangement links TRBV9 to TRBJ2-5; 9 nucleotides align to TRBD1. V trimming: 0 bases; J trimming: 2 bases; junction bases outside the gene matches: 8. CDR3 size: 17 residues. From germline, CDR1 is SGDLS and CDR2 YYNGEE. CDR3 residues: CASSVGGTGGGQETQYF. In DNA, the CDR3 is TGTGCCAGCAGCGTAGGGGGCACAGGGGGCGGGCAAGAGACCCAGTACTTC.

The rearrangement links TRBV28 to TRBJ2-6, with 8 bases matching TRBD1. Germline V CDR1 and CDR2: MDHEN, SYDVKM. This CDR3 region has 17 residues. J was trimmed by 1 base and V by 3 bases; bases with no gene match: 5. For the CDR3, the DNA is TGTGCCAGCAGTTTTGGACAGGGCTTATCTGGGGCCAACGTCCTGACTTTC. This translates into CASSFGQGLSGANVLTF.

CDR3 region: CASSEQGRDNSPLHF. The CDR3 nucleotides are TGTGCCAGCAGTGAACAGGGGCGTGATAATTCACCCCTCCACTTT. The rearrangement joins TRBV2 to TRBJ1-6; a possible D gene is TRBD1 (6 bases). There are 15 residues in the CDR3. Trimming cost V 2 bases and J 5 bases, with 10 bases left between them. Germline CDR1 SNHLY, CDR2 FYNNEI.

V gene TRBV27 combines with J gene TRBJ2-3; 12 bases are a match to TRBD2. Germline trimming cut 10 bases from V and 3 bases from J; bases unmatched to any gene: 5. There are 14 residues in the CDR3. Germline CDR1 MNHEY, CDR2 SMNVEV (reference sequence). CDR3 nucleotide sequence: TGTGCCACCGCGACTAGCGGGGGTACAGATACGCAGTATTTT. Amino acids: CATATSGGTDTQYF.

This clone was recorded a few times. The V and J genes are TRBV18 and TRBJ1-2; the D gene is possibly TRBD1 (5 bases). CDR3 size: 14 residues. Trimming pared 0 bases from V and 4 bases from J, leaving 9 bases between. Germline V CDR1 and CDR2: KGHSH, LQKENI. The CDR3 spells CASSPPAGPYGYTF. DNA of the CDR3: TGTGCCAGCTCACCACCGGCAGGGCCCTATGGCTACACCTTC.

The chain combines TRBV5-1 with TRBJ1-2, with D uncertain. The CDR3 loop spans 16 amino acids. The germline CDR1 and CDR2 sequences are SGHRS and YFSETQ. V lost 4 bases to trimming and J lost 4 bases, with 20 bases between them. CDR3 amino acids: CASSRIDYGQSYGYTF. CDR3 DNA: TGCGCCAGCAGCCGTATCGACTACGGGCAGAGCTATGGCTACACCTTC.

The V gene is TRBV10-3, the J gene TRBJ2-1, with TRBD2 matching 9 bases. V lost 10 bases, J lost 8 bases, and 6 bases stayed unmatched. The CDR3 has 12 residues. Germline values: CDR1 ENHRY, CDR2 SYGVKD. The DNA of the CDR3 is TGTGCCAATAGCGGGGGTATGGATGAGCAGTTCTTC. This codes for CANSGGMDEQFF.

This clone showed up just a few times. This chain joins TRBV7-3 and TRBJ1-2; possible D gene TRBD1, 6 bases. Germline lookup yields CDR1 SGHTA and CDR2 FQGTGA. The CDR3 covers 14 residues. V was clipped by 0 bases and J by 8 bases, with 13 bases between them. CDR3 protein: CASSLTNQGNGYTF. The CDR3 DNA reads TGTGCCAGCAGCTTAACAAACCAGGGGAACGGCTACACCTTC.

This chain uses TRBV28 with TRBJ2-5, with 8 bases fitting TRBD2. The germline V gene has CDR1 MDHEN and CDR2 SYDVKM. Trimming removed 6 bases from V and 5 bases from J; junction bases left unmatched: 5. CDR3 length: 13 residues. The CDR3, as DNA: TGTGCCAGCAGAAATAGCGGGGCGGAGACCCAGTACTTC. This gives the protein CASRNSGAETQYF.

The rearrangement links TRBV11-3 to TRBJ1-5; D possibly corresponds to TRBD1 (6 bases). Trimming shortened V by 1 base and J by 8 bases, and 18 bases separated the two germline ends. Per germline, CDR1 SGHNT and CDR2 YENEEA. The length of the CDR3 is 16 residues. The CDR3 DNA reads as TGTGCCAGCAGCTTAGGGTTTCCCGGGGACATCAAGCCCCAGCATTTT. The encoded protein is CASSLGFPGDIKPQHF. Based on the CDR3 plus reference TRBV11-3 and TRBJ1-5, the full variable domain is EAGVVQSPRYKIIEKKQPVAFWCNPISGHNTLYWYLQNLGQGPELLIRYENEEAVDDSQLPKDRFSAERLKGVDSTLKIQPAELGDSAVYLCASSLGFPGDIKPQHFGDGTRLSIL.

The CDR3 DNA follows: TGTGCCAGCAGCCCACGGACTAGCGGGGGACACTACAATGAGCAGTTCTTC. This encodes CASSPRTSGGHYNEQFF. The chain has TRBV5-4 and TRBJ2-1; 13 bases fit TRBD2. The CDR3 is 17 residues long. V gave up 4 bases and J gave up 3 bases; unmatched junction bases: 7. CDR1 is SGHNT and CDR2 is YYREEE in the germline V gene (reference sequence). The full variable domain, completed using reference TRBV5-4 and TRBJ2-1, is ETGVTQSPTHLIKTRGQQVTLRCSSQSGHNTVSWYQQALGQGPQFIFQYYREEENGRGNFPPRFSGLQFPNYSSELNVNALELDDSALYLCASSPRTSGGHYNEQFFGPGTRLTVL.

The rearrangement links TRBV5-1 to TRBJ2-7; a possible D gene is TRBD2 (6 bases). There are 15 residues in the CDR3. Trimming pared 0 bases from V and 5 bases from J, leaving 15 bases between. The germline V gene encodes CDR1 SGHRS and CDR2 YFSETQ. This CDR3 reads CASSLDAGLRDEQYF. DNA for the CDR3: TGCGCCAGCAGCTTGGATGCGGGGCTGAGGGACGAGCAGTACTTC.

J is TRBJ1-5 and V is TRBV10-3; tentative D call: TRBD1 (6 bases). Per germline, CDR1 ENHRY and CDR2 SYGVKD. This CDR3 region has 13 residues. V lost 9 bases and J 1 base, leaving 10 bases between the germline ends. CDR3: CAIGQLSNQPQHF. CDR3 nucleotide sequence: TGTGCCATTGGACAGCTAAGCAATCAGCCCCAGCATTTT.